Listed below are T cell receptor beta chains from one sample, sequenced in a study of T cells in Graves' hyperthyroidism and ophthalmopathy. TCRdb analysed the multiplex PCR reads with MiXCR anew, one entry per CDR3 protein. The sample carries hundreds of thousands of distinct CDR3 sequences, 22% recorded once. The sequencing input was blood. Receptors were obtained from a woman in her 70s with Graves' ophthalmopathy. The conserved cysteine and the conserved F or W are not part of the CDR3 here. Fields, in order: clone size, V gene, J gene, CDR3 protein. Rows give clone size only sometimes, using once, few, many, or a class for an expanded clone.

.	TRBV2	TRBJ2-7	ASRTGQSRNFEQY
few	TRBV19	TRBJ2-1	ASRRLAGRNEQF
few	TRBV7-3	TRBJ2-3	ASSIRSRPDTQY
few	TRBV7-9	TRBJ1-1	ASSLGVTGQTEAF
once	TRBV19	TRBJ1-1	ASSIEGSHRSMNTEAF
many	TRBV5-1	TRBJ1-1	ASSLDRGNTEAF
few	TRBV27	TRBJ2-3	ASSWKRSTDTQY
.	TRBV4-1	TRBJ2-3	ASSYGTSGATDTQY
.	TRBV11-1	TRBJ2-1	ASSGRSGRANNEQF
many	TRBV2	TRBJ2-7	ASSESAGTYEQY
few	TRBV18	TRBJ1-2	ASSTAESRGGYT
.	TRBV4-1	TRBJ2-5	ASSQGLRGGQETQY
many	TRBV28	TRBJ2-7	ASSFVRGHTTYEQY
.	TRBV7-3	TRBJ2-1	ASSAIAGGPYNEQF
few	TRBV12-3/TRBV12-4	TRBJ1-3	ASRPTGTGSGNTIY
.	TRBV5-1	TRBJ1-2	ASSLNGQGAGGYT
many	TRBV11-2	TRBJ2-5	ASMRTGRETQY
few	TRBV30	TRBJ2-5	AWSVGDRGRETQY
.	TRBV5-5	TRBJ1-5	ASSRDREGSQPQH
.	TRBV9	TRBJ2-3	ASSLEQGYTDTQY
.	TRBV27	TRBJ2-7	ASSPITGSEQY
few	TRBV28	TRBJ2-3	ASSFVEGLATDTQY
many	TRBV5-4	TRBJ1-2	ASSAGQGNYGYT
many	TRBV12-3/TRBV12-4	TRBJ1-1	ASSLKPGTGAF
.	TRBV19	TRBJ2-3	ASSIRDSSTDTQY
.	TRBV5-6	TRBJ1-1	ASSRDRAWNTEAF
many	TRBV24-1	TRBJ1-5	ATSDLTGEPQH
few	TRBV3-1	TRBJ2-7	ASSLIMGGLYEQY
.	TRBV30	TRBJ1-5	AWAPRGAQRGPQH
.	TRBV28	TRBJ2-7	ASEGSGGSYEQY
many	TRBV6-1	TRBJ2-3	ASKSGRALTDTQY
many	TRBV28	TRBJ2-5	ASSPGGQGMETQY
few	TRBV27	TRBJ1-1	ASSFNPLTVAEAF
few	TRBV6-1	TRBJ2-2	ASRPGAGGGELF
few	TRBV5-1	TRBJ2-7	ASSLNANRGHEQY
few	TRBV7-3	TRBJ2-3	ASSLMGGRTDTQY
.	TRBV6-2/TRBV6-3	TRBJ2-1	ASSYSRTSASSYNEQF
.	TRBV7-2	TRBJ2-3	ASSLAWGLAGSDTQY
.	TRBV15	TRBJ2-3	ATSRSRSTDTQY
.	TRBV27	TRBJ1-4	ASSSLATNEKLF
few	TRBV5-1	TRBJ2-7	ASSLTGTDSYEQY
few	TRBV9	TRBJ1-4	ASSVGGIDEKLF
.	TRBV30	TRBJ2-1	AGRTRRSYNEQF
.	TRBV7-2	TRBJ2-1	ASSLIAGGHEQF
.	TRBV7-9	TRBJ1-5	ASSLEGLSNQPQH
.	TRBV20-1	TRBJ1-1	SAILGQGYTEAF
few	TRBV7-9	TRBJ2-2	ASSLSGAGTGELF
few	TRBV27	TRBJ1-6	ASTKGQGAILAPLH
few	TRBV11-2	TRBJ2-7	ASSPFLFRGTYEQY
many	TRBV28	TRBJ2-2	ASITDRGGNTGELF
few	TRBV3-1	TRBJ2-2	ASSQDLSRGNTGELF
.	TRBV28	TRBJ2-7	ASTGIHEQY
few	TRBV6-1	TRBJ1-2	ASSEASQTYGYT
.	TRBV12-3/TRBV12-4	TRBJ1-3	ASTNLGASGDTIY
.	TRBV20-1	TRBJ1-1	SARDHRGTEAF
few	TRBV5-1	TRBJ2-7	ASSLARGLYEQY
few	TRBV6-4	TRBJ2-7	ASSDWTGLEDYEQY
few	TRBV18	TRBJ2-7	ASSPRKGGHEQY
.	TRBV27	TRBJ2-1	ASSPTGINEQF